The present T cell receptor (beta chain) was sequenced within a study of T cells in Graves' hyperthyroidism and ophthalmopathy. Points from the study as a whole: Most thyroid clonotypes expanded above 0.001 were also detected in blood. Ophthalmopathy got predicted by the model a median about 6.5 months before its onset.

Amplification targeted TCR beta CDR3 regions from RNA transcripts. Using the HTBI primer set, a first-round RT-PCR was run on the TCR CDR3. TCRdb reprocessed the multiplex PCR reads via MiXCR and lists one record per CDR3 protein. The table has about 360,000 distinct CDR3 sequences, less than 15% seen once. The trim removed 4 bases at V and 4 bases at J, leaving 2 bases unmatched. This CDR3 is built from 14 residues. Researchers barred patients who had uncontrolled infection, other autoimmune disease, pregnancy or lactation. It was approximately 9.4 ml of fresh peripheral blood that supplied the PBMCs. This clonotype has a count of ten or more. The antigen remains unidentified.

The V call is TRBV12-3 or TRBV12-4, the J call TRBJ2-2; 8 bases are shared with TRBD1. The sample taken for sequencing was blood. This TCR derives from a woman aged 18-29 years with Graves' hyperthyroidism. In nucleotides, the CDR3 is TGTGCCAGCAGTTCCGGGACAGGCACCGGGGAGCTGTTTTTT. Translated, it gives CASSSGTGTGELFF.